The source of this T cell receptor beta chain is a study of post-analysis software for immune sequencing data. Study outcomes and limitations: With TRBV5-6, TRBV5-1 and TRBV20-1 included, several TRBV segments were more frequent in patients than in controls.

On this clonotype itself: Its antigen remains unidentified.

Unmatched junction bases numbered 11, after V lost 3 bases and J lost 5 bases. This CDR3 is built from 16 residues. CDR1 is SGHDT, CDR2 YYEEEE, per germline. The TCR beta cDNA libraries carried unique molecular identifiers. The source material, about 0.9 to 10 million T cells, gave rise to 510,000 or so cDNA molecules. Via MiXCR, TCRdb re-called the PCR reads, giving one row per CDR3 protein. The sample comprises roughly 570,000 distinct CDR3 sequences, roughly 34% of which are singletons, and around 5.9% rests with the top ten. Material for sequencing was blood. The chain carries TRBV5-6 and TRBJ1-2, with 9 bases matching TRBD1. The TCR was taken from a girl aged 2-17 years with multiple sclerosis. CDR3 coding DNA: TGTGCCAGCAGCTCTATGGGACAGGGAAGGGAGTATGGCTACACCTTC. This encodes CASSSMGQGREYGYTF.